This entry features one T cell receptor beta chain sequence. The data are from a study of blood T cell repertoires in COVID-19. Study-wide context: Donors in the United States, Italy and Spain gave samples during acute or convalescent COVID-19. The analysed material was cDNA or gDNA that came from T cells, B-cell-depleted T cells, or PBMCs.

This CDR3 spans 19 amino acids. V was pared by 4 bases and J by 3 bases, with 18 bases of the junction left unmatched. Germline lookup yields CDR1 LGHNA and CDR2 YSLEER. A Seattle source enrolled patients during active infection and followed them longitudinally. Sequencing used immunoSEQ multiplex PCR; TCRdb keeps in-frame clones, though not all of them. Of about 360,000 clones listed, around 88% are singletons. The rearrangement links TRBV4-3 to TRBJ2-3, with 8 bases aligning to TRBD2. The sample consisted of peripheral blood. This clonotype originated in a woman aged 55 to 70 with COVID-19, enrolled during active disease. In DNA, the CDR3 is TGCGCCAGCAGCCCTAAGAGGAAAATTCGGGGGGGCCCGACAGATACGCAGTATTTT. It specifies CASSPKRKIRGGPTDTQYF.